This T cell receptor (beta chain) originates from a study of T cell responses to AZD1222 COVID-19 vaccine. General study results and limits: Seropositive status at baseline applied to only six AZD1222 recipients. Repertoires were obtained only post-peak T cell response. Across spike, vaccine-associated CD4 TCRs were found, dominant at 160-218 and 743-854. After two AZD1222 doses, spike-specific TCR breadth and depth rose versus day 0.

This CDR3 comprises 16 residues. Trimming at V came to 4 bases and at J to 6 bases, leaving 5 bases not matched to a gene. Germline V CDR1 and CDR2: LGHDT, YNNKEL (reference sequence). Remarks on this clone: Its specificity is unknown.

The assay was immunoSEQ multiplex PCR, and TCRdb's table has in-frame clones only and misses some. This table has roughly 91,000 clones, 90% appearing once. The input for sequencing was peripheral blood, taken on day 0 of AZD1222 vaccination. The clonotype comes from an adult in good health. The V and J genes are TRBV3-1 (or the pseudogene TRBV3-2) and TRBJ2-3; 15 nucleotides agree with TRBD2. CDR3 in amino acids: CASSRGLAGGADTQYF. The CDR3 coding sequence is TGTGCCAGCAGCCGAGGACTAGCGGGGGGGGCGGATACGCAGTATTTT.